This T cell receptor beta chain derives from a study of shared clonotypes between healthy human individuals. Comments on this clone: The target antigen is unknown.

Study outcomes and limitations: The study generally estimated greater richness for naive than memory subsets. Approximately 5% of naive CD4 clonotypes were shared across a handful of donors.

Per the germline V gene, CDR1 is MRHNA and CDR2 is SNTAGT. This CDR3 spans 16 amino acids. V was shortened by 2 bases and J by 1 base, with 14 bases between the two germline ends. Here immunoSEQ multiplex PCR was the method, and the copy in TCRdb shows in-frame clones only, minus some. The sample lists millions of clones; around 90% were seen once. The chain uses TRBV6-4 and TRBJ1-2; D remains ambiguous. Sequenced input: naive CD4+ T cells sorted from blood. Subset specified: CD45RA+ positively selected. This TCR came from a man younger than 35 in good health. The CDR3 DNA sequence: TGTGCCAGCAGTGACCCGAAAACCCGGGATAACTATGGCTACACCTTC. Translation: CASSDPKTRDNYGYTF.